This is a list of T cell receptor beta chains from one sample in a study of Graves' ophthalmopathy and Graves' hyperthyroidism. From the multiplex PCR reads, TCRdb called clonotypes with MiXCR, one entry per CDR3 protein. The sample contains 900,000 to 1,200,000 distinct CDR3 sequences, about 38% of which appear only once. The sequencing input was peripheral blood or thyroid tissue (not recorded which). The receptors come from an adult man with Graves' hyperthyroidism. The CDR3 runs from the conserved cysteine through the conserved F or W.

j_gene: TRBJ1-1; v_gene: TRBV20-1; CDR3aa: CSATNKNTEAFF
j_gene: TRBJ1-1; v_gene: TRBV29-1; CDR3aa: CSVGEDRRNEAFF
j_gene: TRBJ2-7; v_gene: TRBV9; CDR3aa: CASRTGGANGAYEQYF
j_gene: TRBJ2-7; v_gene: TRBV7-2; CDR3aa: CASSLAPSGHLSYEQYF
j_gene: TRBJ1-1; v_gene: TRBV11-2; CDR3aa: CASSPDSSPGFF
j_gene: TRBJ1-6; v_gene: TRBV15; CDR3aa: CATSRDSPLHF
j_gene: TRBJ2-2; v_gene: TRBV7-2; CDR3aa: CASSYKGGSNGGELFF
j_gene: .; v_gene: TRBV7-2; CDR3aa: CASSLELDEQFF
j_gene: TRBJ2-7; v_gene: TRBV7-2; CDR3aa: CASSSTHYEQYF
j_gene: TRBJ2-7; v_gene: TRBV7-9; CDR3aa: CASSLAPSGRFSGYEQYF
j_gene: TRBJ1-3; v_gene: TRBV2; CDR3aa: CASSVHRLDSGNTIYF
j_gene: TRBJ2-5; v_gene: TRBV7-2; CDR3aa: CASSMTSGSQETQYF
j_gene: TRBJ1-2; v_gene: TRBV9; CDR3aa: CASSLEAPMVGGYTF
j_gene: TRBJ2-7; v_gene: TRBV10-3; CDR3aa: CAISETRQGHEQYF
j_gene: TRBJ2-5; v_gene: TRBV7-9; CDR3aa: CASSLATTGKKTQYF